The sequence of this T cell receptor beta chain was determined in a study of blood T cells in healthy people across ages. Study overall: With template switching, about one barcoded beta molecule was captured per two T cells. Findings of the study overall: The fall in TCR beta diversity per million T cells was roughly linear with age.

The use of a sample-barcoded 5' primer and a J-beta primer mix characterized a second PCR of roughly 7 to 11 cycles. All samples yielded 2.5 million or more CDR3-containing paired-end reads. TCRdb redid the calling of the 5' RACE reads with MiXCR, one entry per CDR3 protein. The sample holds 700,000 to 850,000 distinct CDR3 sequences, approximately 53% seen once. Concerning this clonotype itself: No antigen is known for it.

A minimum of 6 million PBMCs was isolated per sample. The CDR3 spans 14 residues. The trim removed 4 bases at V and 2 bases at J, leaving 7 bases unmatched. Per the germline V gene, CDR1 is DFQATT and CDR2 is SNEGSKA (reference sequence). This TCR was recovered from an elderly man in good health. This chain joins TRBV20-1 and TRBJ1-2; TRBD1 matches at 7 bases. The source material was blood. The CDR3 DNA sequence: TGCAGTGCTACGGACAGGAACCTCAACTATGGCTACACCTTC. This sequence encodes CSATDRNLNYGYTF.